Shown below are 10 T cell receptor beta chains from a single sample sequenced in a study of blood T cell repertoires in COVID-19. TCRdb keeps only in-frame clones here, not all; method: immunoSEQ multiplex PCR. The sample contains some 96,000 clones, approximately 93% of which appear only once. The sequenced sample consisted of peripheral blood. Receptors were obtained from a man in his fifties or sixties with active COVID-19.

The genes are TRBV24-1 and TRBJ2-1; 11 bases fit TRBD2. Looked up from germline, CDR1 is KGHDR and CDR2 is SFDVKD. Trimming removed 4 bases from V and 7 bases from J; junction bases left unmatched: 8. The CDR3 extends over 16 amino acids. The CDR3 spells CATSEPTSGSGNEQFF. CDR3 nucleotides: TGTGCCACCAGTGAACCTACTAGCGGGAGTGGGAATGAGCAGTTCTTC.

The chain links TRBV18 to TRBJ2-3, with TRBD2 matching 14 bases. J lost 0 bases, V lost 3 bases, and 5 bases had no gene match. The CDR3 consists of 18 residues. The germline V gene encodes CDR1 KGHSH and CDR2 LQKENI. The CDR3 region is CASSPMTSGGASTDTQYF. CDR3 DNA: TGTGCCAGCTCACCCATGACTAGCGGGGGGGCAAGCACAGATACGCAGTATTTT.

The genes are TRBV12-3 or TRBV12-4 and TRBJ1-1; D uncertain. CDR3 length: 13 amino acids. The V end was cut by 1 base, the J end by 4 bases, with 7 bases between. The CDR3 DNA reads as TGTGCCAGCAGTTTAGGAGTGAGCACTGAAGCTTTCTTT. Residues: CASSLGVSTEAFF.

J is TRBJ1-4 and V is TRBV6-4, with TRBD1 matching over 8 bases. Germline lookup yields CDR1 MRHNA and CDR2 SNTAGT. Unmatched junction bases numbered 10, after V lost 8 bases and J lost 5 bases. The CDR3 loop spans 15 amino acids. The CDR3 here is CASRKSRDRNEKLFF. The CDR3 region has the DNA TGTGCCAGCCGGAAGAGCCGGGACAGGAATGAAAAACTGTTTTTT.

CDR3 residues: CASRSGINTGELFF. The DNA of the CDR3 is TGTGCCAGCAGGTCCGGGATCAACACCGGGGAGCTGTTTTTT. The chain links TRBV3-1 (or the pseudogene TRBV3-2) to TRBJ2-2; D perhaps matches TRBD2 (5 bases). V was pared by 6 bases and J by 2 bases, with 10 bases between. The germline V gene encodes CDR1 LGHDT and CDR2 YNNKEL (reference sequence). The CDR3 runs 14 residues.

In nucleotides, the CDR3 is TGTGCCAGCAGTTACTTGACAGGGGGCACTGAAGCTTTCTTT. The encoded protein is CASSYLTGGTEAFF. V gene TRBV6-5 combines with J gene TRBJ1-1, with 9 nucleotides matching TRBD1. V was pared by 1 base and J by 4 bases, with 1 base of the junction left unmatched. This CDR3 is built from 14 residues. The V gene's germline CDR1 is MNHEY and CDR2 SVGAGI.

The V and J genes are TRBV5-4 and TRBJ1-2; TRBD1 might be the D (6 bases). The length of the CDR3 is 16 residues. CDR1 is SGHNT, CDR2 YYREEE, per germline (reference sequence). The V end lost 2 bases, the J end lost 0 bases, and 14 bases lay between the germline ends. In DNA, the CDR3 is TGTGCCAGCAGCTTACAATGGACAGAGACTAACTATGGCTACACCTTC. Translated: CASSLQWTETNYGYTF.

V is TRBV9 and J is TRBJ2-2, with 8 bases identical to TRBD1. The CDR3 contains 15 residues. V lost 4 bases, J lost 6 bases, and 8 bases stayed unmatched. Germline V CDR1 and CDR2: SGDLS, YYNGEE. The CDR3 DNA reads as TGTGCCAGCAGCCCACGGCAGGGGGCCGCCGGGGAGCTGTTTTTT. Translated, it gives CASSPRQGAAGELFF.

The CDR3 protein is CASGLVLDREVGEQFF. CDR3 DNA: TGTGCTAGTGGTTTGGTGTTGGACAGGGAAGTTGGTGAGCAGTTCTTC. The V call is TRBV12-5, the J call TRBJ2-1, with 8 bases aligning to TRBD1. The V and J ends lost 0 bases and 9 bases, in that order; junction bases with no gene match: 10. The germline CDR1 and CDR2 sequences are LGHNT and FRNRAP. This CDR3 region has 16 residues.

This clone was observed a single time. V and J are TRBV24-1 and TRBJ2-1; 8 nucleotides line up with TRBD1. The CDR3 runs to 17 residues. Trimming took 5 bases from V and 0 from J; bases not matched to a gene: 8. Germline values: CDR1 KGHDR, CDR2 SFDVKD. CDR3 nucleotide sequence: TGTGCCACCAGTGCGGGACAGGCATTTGGCTCCTACAATGAGCAGTTCTTC. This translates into CATSAGQAFGSYNEQFF.